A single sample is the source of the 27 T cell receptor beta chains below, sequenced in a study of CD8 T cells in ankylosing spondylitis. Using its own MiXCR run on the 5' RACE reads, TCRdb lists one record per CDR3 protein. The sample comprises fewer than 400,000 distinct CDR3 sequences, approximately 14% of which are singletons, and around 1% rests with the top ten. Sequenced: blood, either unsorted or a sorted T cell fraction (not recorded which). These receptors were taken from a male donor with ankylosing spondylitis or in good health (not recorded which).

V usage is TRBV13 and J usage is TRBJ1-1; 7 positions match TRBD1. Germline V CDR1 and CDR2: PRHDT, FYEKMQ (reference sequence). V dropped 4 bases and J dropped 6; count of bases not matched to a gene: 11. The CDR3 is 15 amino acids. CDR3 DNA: TGTGCCAGCAGCTCTCGGTTGACAGGGTCTCCTGAAGCTTTCTTT. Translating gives CASSSRLTGSPEAFF.

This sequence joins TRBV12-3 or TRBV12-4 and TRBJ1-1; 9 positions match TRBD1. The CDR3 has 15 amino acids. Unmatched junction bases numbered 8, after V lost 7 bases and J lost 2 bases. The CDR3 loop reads CASTPGTGINTEAFF. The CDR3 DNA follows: TGTGCCAGCACCCCGGGGACAGGGATAAACACTGAAGCTTTCTTT.

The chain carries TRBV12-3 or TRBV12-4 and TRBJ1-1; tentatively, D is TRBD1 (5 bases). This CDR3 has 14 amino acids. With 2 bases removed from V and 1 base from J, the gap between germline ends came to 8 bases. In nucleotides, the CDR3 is TGTGCCAGCAGTTTAAATGGGGCGAACACTGAAGCTTTCTTT. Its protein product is CASSLNGANTEAFF.

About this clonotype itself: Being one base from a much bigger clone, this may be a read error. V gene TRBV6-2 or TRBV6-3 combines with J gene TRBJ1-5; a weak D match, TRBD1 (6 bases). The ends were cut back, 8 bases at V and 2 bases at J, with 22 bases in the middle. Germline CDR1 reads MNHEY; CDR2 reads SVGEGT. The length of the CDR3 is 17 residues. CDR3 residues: CASCFTPLTGGNQPQHF. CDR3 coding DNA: TGTGCCAGCTGTTTTACTCCCCTGACAGGTGGCAATCAGCCCCAGCATTTT.

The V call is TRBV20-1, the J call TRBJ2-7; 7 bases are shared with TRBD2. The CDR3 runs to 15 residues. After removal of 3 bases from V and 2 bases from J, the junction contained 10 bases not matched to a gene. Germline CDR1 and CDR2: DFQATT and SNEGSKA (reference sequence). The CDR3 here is CSASNKGLPTYEQYF. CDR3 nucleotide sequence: TGCAGTGCTAGTAATAAGGGACTACCAACCTACGAGCAGTACTTC.

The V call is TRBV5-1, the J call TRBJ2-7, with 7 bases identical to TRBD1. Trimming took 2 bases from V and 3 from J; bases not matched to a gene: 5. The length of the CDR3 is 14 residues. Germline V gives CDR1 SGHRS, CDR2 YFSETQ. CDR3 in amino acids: CASSLRDSLYEQYF. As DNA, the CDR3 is TGCGCCAGCAGCTTACGGGACAGTCTCTACGAGCAGTACTTC.

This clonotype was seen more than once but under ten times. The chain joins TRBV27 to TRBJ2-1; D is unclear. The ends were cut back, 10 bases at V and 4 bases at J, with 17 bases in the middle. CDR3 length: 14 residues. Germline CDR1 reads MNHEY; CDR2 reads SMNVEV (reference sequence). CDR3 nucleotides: TGTGCCACGCGGACCGTGGCAGGTTACAATGAGCAGTTCTTC. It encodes CATRTVAGYNEQFF.

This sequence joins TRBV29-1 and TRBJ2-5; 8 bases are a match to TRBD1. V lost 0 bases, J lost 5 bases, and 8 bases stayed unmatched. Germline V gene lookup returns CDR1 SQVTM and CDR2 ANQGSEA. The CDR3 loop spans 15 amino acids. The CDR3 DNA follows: TGCAGCGTTGAAGATGGGGGACAGGTCTTGGAGACCCAGTACTTC. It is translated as CSVEDGGQVLETQYF. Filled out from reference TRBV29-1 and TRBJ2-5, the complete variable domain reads SAVISQKPSRDICQRGTSLTIQCQVDSQVTMMFWYRQQPGQSLTLIATANQGSEATYESGFVIDKFPISRPNLTFSTLTVSNMSPEDSSIYLCSVEDGGQVLETQYFGPGTRLLVL.

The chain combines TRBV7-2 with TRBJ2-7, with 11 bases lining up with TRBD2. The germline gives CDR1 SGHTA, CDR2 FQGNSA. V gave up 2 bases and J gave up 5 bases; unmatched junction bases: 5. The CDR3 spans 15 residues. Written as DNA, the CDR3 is TGTGCCAGCAGCTTACTAGCGGGGGGACCGGACGAGCAGTACTTC. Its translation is CASSLLAGGPDEQYF.

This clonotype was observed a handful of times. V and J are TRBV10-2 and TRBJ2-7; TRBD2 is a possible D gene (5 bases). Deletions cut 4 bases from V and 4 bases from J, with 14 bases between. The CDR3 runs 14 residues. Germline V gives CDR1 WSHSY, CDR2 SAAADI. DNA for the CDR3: TGCGCCAGCAGTGGTGGAGGTGTTCGGTACGAGCAGTACTTC. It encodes CASSGGGVRYEQYF.

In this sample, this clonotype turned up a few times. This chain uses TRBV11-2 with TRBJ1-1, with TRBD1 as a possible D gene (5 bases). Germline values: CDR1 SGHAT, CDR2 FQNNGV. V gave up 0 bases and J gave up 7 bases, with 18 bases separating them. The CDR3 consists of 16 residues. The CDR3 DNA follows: TGTGCCAGCAGCTTAGATTACGGCTCGCGGGGACTTGAAGCTTTCTTT. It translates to CASSLDYGSRGLEAFF.

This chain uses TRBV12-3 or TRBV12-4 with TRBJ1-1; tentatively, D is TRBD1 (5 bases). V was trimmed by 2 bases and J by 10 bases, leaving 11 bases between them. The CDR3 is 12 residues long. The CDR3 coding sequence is TGTGCCAGCAGTTTACGGGCTGGGACAGCTTTCTTT. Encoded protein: CASSLRAGTAFF.

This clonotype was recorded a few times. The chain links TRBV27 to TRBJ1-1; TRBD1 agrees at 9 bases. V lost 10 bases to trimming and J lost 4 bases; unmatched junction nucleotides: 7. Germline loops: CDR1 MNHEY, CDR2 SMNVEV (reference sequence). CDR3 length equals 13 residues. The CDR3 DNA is TGTGCCACGCGACAGGGGGGATCCACTGAAGCTTTCTTT. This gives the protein CATRQGGSTEAFF.

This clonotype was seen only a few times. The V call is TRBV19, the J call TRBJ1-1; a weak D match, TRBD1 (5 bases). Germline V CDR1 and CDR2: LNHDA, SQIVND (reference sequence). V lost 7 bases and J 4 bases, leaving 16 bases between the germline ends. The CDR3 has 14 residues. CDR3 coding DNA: TGTGCCAGTACCCCCATCGCGGGGCCCACTGAAGCTTTCTTT. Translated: CASTPIAGPTEAFF.

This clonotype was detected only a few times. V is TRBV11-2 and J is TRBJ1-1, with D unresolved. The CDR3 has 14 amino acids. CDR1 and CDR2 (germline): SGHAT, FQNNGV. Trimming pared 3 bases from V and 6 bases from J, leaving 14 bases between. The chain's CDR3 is CASSFSPGSPEAFF. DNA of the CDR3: TGTGCCAGCAGCTTTAGTCCGGGGAGCCCTGAAGCTTTCTTT.

The CDR3 DNA is TGCAGTGCTAGAGTCAAGAGCTCCTACGAGCAGTACTTC. Encoded protein: CSARVKSSYEQYF. The chain carries TRBV20-1 and TRBJ2-7, with D unclear. Germline V gene lookup returns CDR1 DFQATT and CDR2 SNEGSKA (reference sequence). The CDR3 runs to 13 residues. V shed 1 base and J shed 0 bases, with 7 bases lying between them.

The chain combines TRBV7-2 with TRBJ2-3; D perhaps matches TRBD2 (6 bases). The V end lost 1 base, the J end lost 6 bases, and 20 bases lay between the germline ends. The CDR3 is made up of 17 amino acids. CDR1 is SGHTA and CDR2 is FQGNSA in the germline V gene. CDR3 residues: CASSLVASRDSGDTQYF. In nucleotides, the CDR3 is TGTGCCAGCAGCTTAGTGGCTAGCCGGGACTCCGGGGATACGCAGTATTTT.

CDR3 amino acids: CATSDQGGFGSYNEQFF. For the CDR3, the DNA is TGTGCCACCAGTGATCAGGGGGGGTTCGGCTCCTACAATGAGCAGTTCTTC. V and J are TRBV24-1 and TRBJ2-1; D may match TRBD1 or TRBD2 (7 bases each). The CDR3 sequence is 17 residues long. Deletions cut 3 bases from V and 0 bases from J, with 14 bases between. Germline CDR1 is KGHDR and CDR2 is SFDVKD.

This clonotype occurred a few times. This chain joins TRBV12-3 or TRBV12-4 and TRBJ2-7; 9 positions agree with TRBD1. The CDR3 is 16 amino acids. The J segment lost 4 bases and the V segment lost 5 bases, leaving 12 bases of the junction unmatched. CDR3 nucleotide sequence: TGTGCCAGCAGTACCCCTCCGGGACAGGGTTTTTACGAGCAGTACTTC. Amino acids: CASSTPPGQGFYEQYF.

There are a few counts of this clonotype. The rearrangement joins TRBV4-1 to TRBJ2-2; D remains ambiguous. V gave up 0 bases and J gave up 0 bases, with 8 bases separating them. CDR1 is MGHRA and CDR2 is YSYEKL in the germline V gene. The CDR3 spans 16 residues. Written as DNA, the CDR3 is TGCGCCAGCAGCCAAGAAGGGTTCGCGAACACCGGGGAGCTGTTTTTT. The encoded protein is CASSQEGFANTGELFF.

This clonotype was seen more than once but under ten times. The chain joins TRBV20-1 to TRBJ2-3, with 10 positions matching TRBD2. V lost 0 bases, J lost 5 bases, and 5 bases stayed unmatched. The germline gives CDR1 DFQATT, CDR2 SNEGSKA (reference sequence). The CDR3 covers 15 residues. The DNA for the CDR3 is TGCAGTGCTAGAGATGGGACTAGCGTCGAAGATACGCAGTATTTT. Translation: CSARDGTSVEDTQYF.

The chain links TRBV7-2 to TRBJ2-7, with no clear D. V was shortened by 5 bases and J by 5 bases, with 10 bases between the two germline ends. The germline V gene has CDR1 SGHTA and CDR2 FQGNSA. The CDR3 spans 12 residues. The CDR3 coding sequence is TGTGCCAGCAGCCTCTTAGTGAACGAGCAGTACTTC. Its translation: CASSLLVNEQYF.

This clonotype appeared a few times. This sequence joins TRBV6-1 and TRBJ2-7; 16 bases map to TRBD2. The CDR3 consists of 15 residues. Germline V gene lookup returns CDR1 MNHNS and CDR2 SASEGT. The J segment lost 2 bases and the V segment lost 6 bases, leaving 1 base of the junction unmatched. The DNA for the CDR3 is TGTGCCAGCAGGGGACTAGCGGGAGGGCCCTACGAGCAGTACTTC. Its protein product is CASRGLAGGPYEQYF.

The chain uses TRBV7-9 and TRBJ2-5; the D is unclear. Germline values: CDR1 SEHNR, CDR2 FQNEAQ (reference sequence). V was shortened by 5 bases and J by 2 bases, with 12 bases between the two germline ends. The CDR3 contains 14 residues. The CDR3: CASSHWASQETQYF. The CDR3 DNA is TGTGCCAGCAGCCATTGGGCCAGTCAAGAGACCCAGTACTTC.

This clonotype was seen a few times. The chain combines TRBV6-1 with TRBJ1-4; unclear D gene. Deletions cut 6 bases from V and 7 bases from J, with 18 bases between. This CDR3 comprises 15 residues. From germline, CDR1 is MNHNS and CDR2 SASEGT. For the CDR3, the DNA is TGTGCCAGCAGGGAACGGGGTGGAGGGAGTGAAAAACTGTTTTTT. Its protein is CASRERGGGSEKLFF.

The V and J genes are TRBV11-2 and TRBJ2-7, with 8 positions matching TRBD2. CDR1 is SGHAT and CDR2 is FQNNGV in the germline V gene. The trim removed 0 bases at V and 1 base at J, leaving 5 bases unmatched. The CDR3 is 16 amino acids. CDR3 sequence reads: CASSLDERGFSYEQYF. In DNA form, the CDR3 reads TGTGCCAGCAGCTTAGATGAGCGGGGGTTTTCCTACGAGCAGTACTTC.

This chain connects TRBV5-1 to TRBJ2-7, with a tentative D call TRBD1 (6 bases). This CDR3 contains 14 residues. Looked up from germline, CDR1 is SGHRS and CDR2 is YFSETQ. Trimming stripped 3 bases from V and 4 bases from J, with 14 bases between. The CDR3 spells CASSSLRGGYEQYF. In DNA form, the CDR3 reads TGCGCCAGCAGCTCGTTACGAGGGGGATACGAGCAGTACTTC.